What follows describes a single T cell receptor beta chain. This sample was taken from a study of blood T cells in healthy people across ages. Primed by a sample-barcoded 5' primer and a J-beta primer mix, a second PCR proceeded for 7 to 11 cycles. With 12 random nucleotides, a template-switch adaptor tagged each individual cDNA molecule. TCRdb analysed the 5' RACE reads with MiXCR anew, one entry per CDR3 protein. Of 1.2 million to 1.5 million distinct CDR3 sequences detected, around 39% appear once; the ten largest clones hold 7% to 9.5%. The CDR3 loop spans 15 amino acids. Trimming stripped 1 base from V and 0 bases from J, with 9 bases between. No fewer than 5.5 micrograms of total RNA were isolated from every sample.

The sample comprised blood. V and J are TRBV12-3 or TRBV12-4 and TRBJ1-1; no clear D gene. The TCR was taken from a woman between 18 and 30 years old in good health. The CDR3 sequence is CASSLGSAMNTEAFF. CDR3 in DNA: TGTGCCAGCAGTTTAGGCTCAGCCATGAACACTGAAGCTTTCTTT.